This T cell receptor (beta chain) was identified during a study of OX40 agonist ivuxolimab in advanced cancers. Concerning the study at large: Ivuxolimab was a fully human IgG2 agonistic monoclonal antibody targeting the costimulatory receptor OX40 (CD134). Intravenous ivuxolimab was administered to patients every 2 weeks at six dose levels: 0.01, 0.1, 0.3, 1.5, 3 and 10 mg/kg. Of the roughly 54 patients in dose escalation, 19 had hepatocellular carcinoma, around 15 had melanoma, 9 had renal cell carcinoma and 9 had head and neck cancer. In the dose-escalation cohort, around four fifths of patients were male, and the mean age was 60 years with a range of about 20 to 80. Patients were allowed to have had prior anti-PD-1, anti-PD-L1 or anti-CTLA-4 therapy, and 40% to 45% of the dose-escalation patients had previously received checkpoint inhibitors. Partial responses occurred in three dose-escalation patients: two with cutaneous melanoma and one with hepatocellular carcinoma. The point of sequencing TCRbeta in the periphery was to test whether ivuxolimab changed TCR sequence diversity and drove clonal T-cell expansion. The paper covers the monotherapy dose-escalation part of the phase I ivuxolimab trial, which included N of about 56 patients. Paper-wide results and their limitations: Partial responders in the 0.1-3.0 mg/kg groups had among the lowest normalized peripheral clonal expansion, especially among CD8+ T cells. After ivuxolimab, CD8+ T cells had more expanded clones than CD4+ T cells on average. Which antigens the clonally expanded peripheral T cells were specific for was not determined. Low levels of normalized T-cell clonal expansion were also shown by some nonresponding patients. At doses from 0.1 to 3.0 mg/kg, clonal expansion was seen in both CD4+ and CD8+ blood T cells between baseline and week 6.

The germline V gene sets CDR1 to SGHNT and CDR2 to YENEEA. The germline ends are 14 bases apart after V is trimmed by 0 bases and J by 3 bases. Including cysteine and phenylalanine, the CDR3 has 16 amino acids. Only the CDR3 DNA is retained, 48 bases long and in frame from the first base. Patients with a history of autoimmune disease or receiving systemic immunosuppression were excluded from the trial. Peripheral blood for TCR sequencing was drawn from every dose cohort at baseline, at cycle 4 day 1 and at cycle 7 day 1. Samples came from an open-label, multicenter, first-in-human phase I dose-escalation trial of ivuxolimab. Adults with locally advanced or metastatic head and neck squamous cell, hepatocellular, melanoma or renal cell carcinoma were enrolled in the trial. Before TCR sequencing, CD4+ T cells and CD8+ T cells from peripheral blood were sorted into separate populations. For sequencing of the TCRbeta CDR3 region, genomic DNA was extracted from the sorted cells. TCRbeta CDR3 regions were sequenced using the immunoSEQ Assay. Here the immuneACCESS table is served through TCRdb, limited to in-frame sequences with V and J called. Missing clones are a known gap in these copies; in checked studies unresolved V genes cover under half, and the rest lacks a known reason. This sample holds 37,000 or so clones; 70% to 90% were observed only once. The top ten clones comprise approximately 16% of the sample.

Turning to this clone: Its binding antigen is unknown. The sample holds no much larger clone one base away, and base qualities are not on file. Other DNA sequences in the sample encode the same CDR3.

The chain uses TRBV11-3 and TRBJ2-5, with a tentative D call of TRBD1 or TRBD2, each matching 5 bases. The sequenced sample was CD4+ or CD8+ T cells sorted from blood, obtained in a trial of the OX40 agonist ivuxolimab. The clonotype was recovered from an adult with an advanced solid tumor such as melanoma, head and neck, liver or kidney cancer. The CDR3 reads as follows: CASSLDFAGREETQYF. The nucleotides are TGTGCCAGCAGCTTAGATTTTGCAGGGAGAGAAGAGACCCAGTACTTC.